This TCR beta chain was sequenced for a study of T cell responses to AZD1222 COVID-19 vaccine. Pooling of second doses given at about 4 or about 12 weeks was done. The V gene's germline CDR1 is SGHNT and CDR2 YYREEE (reference sequence). The CDR3 contains 14 residues. V dropped 5 bases and J dropped 11; count of bases not matched to a gene: 15. On this clone itself: Its antigen remains unknown.

Study conclusions and caveats: Vaccination with two AZD1222 doses was followed by a rise in Spike-specific TCR breadth and depth. Reportedly, nearly half the spike-specific TCRs target unmutated variant regions. Clonal diversity may have been underestimated, and the donors were mostly white British, with more females than males.

TCRdb's copy holds only in-frame clones and misses some; the assay was immunoSEQ multiplex PCR. The repertoire includes roughly 95,000 clones, around 90% of them detected once, and about 3% sits in the top ten. This sequence was found in an adult who received the AZD1222 COVID-19 vaccine. The rearrangement links TRBV5-4 to TRBJ1-1; 7 bases are a match to TRBD1. The sequencing used peripheral blood, collected 28 days after the second AZD1222 dose. CDR3 DNA: TGTGCCAGCAGTCAAAAGGACAGGCCTAGGGTGGCTTTCTTT. Its translation is CASSQKDRPRVAFF.